The T cell receptor beta chain described here comes from a study of blood T cells in healthy people across ages. Broader study findings: The unknown donor CMV status may have confounded expanded clonotype changes.

The germline gives CDR1 PRHDT, CDR2 FYEKMQ (reference sequence). The CDR3 runs 16 residues. As regards this clonotype: Its specificity is not known.

Next came a second PCR, run for roughly 7 to 12 cycles, which used a sample-barcoded 5' primer along with a J-beta primer mix. TCRdb re-called the 5' RACE reads with MiXCR, one entry per CDR3 protein. Of roughly 1,000,000 distinct CDR3 sequences in the sample, approximately 26% are singletons; the top ten hold around 0.7%. These same records also appear under a second study, on T cells of mothers and their children. This second study says: The donors comprised a handful of children and their three healthy Caucasian mothers.

The TCR sequence derives from a girl between 2 and 10 years old in good health. The chain uses TRBV13 and TRBJ2-1; 11 bases match TRBD2. The DNA end is more similar to TRBJ2-7, so the J call may be wrong. Sequencing input: blood. CDR3 DNA: TGTGCCAGCAGCGCGGGACTAGCGGAGGGACTGCCCGAGCAGTACTTC. Translated, it gives CASSAGLAEGLPEQYF.